The rows below give T cell receptor beta chains drawn from one sample of a study of blood T cell repertoires in COVID-19. Clones were read by immunoSEQ multiplex PCR, and TCRdb kept only the in-frame ones, dropping some. This table holds approximately 250,000 clones, 84% found once. Sequenced sample: peripheral blood. Source of these receptors: a woman aged 40 to 50 who had recovered from COVID-19. Both conserved end residues are part of each CDR3. The D gene is left open where the match is weak.

12	TRBJ1-1	TRBV5-1	NA	CASSPGQNEAFF
13	TRBJ2-7	TRBV28	TRBD2	CASSSGGSSEQYF
12	TRBJ1-1	TRBV9	NA	CASSTIRTEAFF
17	TRBJ1-2	TRBV6-4	TRBD1	CASSVPRQGGPNYGYTF
15	TRBJ1-5	TRBV18	TRBD1	CASSTGQGYNQPQHF
16	TRBJ2-1	TRBV6-6	NA	CASSYSQQGVNDEQFF
16	TRBJ1-6	TRBV3-1/TRBV3-2	NA	CASSTSTGGDNSPLHF
11	TRBJ1-1	TRBV20-1	NA	CSAIAGVRAFF
15	TRBJ1-3	TRBV7-2	NA	CASRLVPRGKGPIYF
17	TRBJ2-6	TRBV27	NA	CASSFGAELTGANVLTF